This T cell receptor (beta chain) was sequenced during a study of PD-1 blockade in classical Hodgkin lymphoma. General study points: It was among complete responders that baseline diversity resembled that of newly diagnosed patients.

The germline V and J ends were trimmed by 4 bases and 0 bases, with 14 bases remaining between them. Germline lookup yields CDR1 LGHNA and CDR2 YSLEER. This CDR3 spans 16 amino acids. The table came from immunoSEQ multiplex PCR; TCRdb's copy has only in-frame clones and leaves some out. The repertoire holds 20,000 to 30,000 clones, with around 64% as singletons. Of note for this clone: Its antigen is as yet unknown.

Every patient was affected by relapse after autologous stem cell transplantation, while exposure to brentuximab vedotin was not uniform. This sequence originates from a human donor with classical Hodgkin lymphoma. The starting material was peripheral blood mononuclear cells (PBMCs), obtained before the second cycle of nivolumab. This sequence joins TRBV4-3 and TRBJ2-3; D is tentatively TRBD1 or TRBD2 (5 bases each). The DNA for the CDR3 is TGCGCCAGCAGCCGAGTGGGACGGGGCAGCACAGATACGCAGTATTTT. The encoded protein is CASSRVGRGSTDTQYF.